This T cell receptor (beta chain) originates from a study of T cell repertoires in aging, cancer and after chemotherapy. Notes on the study in general: Lymphoid organ infiltration in hematological cancer patients may impair thymic emigration or peripheral T cell expansion. Compared with age-matched healthy donors, untreated hematological or solid cancer patients showed higher blood TCR clonality. These repertoire data do not allow conclusions about immunological memory after chemotherapy.

Amplification of TCR beta used genomic DNA extracted from peripheral blood. This CDR3 region has 17 residues. The germline V and J ends were trimmed by 0 bases and 1 base, with 15 bases remaining between them. In germline, CDR1 is MNHEY, CDR2 SMNVEV (reference sequence). This clonotype ranks as medium-sized (0.01 to 0.1%). Its antigen is undetermined. TRB rearrangements spanning V, D and J were amplified using mixed TRB-A/B primers. MiXCR was run by TCRdb on the multiplex PCR reads, yielding one entry per CDR3 protein. The sample records under 6,000 distinct CDR3 sequences, 20% to 30% being singletons.

Sequenced sample: blood. The chain joins TRBV27 to TRBJ1-2; no clear D. The sequence was collected from a human donor with a blood cancer. The CDR3 sequence: CASSLSRNMAGNYGYTF. In DNA form, the CDR3 reads TGTGCCAGCAGTTTATCGCGCAACATGGCGGGTAACTATGGCTACACCTTC.